These 9 T cell receptor beta chains originate from one sample sequenced in a study of OX40 agonist ivuxolimab in advanced cancers. Assay used: immunoSEQ multiplex PCR; TCRdb lists only in-frame clones, some missing. The sample gives around 40,000 clones, around 92% of which show up once; 9.5% is in the top ten. The starting material was CD4+ or CD8+ T cells sorted from blood, obtained in a trial of the OX40 agonist ivuxolimab. These receptors were obtained from an adult with an advanced solid tumor such as melanoma, head and neck, liver or kidney cancer.

This clone was observed a single time. The chain links TRBV7-9 to TRBJ2-1; 9 nucleotides align to TRBD2. V shed 3 bases, J shed 6 bases, and the junction held 6 bases outside the gene matches. CDR3 length: 15 amino acids. Looked up from germline, CDR1 is SEHNR and CDR2 is FQNEAQ (reference sequence). The CDR3 sequence is CASSLAGGSFNEQFF. The CDR3 coding sequence is TGTGCCAGCAGCTTGGCGGGAGGGAGTTTCAATGAGCAGTTCTTC. Full variable domain (remainder filled in from reference TRBV7-9 and TRBJ2-1): DTGVSQNPRHKITKRGQNVTFRCDPISEHNRLYWYRQTLGQGPEFLTYFQNEAQLEKSRLLSDRFSAERPKGSFSTLEIQRTEQGDSAMYLCASSLAGGSFNEQFFGPGTRLTVL.

This clone occurred a few times. This sequence joins TRBV7-9 and TRBJ1-5; D unclear. Looked up from germline, CDR1 is SEHNR and CDR2 is FQNEAQ (reference sequence). The CDR3 has 14 residues. V lost 5 bases, J lost 7 bases, and 15 bases lay in between. The CDR3 DNA is TGTGCCAGCAGCATAGTGGGGTCGGGACAGCCCCAGCATTTT. Amino acids: CASSIVGSGQPQHF.

This clone occurred once. This sequence joins TRBV4-2 and TRBJ1-5; tentative D call: TRBD1 (6 bases). CDR3 length equals 15 residues. Trimming took off 4 bases at V and 6 bases at J, with 16 bases between the two ends. Germline lookup yields CDR1 LGHNA and CDR2 YNFKEQ. CDR3 region: CASSPLGGTLQPQHF. CDR3 sequence (DNA): TGTGCCAGCAGCCCCCTAGGGGGGACCCTTCAGCCCCAGCATTTT.

The chain's CDR3 is CASSPTRVSGEQYV. CDR3 nucleotides: TGTGCCAGCAGTCCTACCAGGGTATCGGGTGAGCAGTACGTC. The rearrangement links TRBV27 to TRBJ2-7; perhaps TRBD1 as D (5 bases). The germline V and J ends were trimmed by 5 bases and 7 bases, with 18 bases remaining between them. Germline V lookup: CDR1 MNHEY, CDR2 SMNVEV (reference sequence). The CDR3 totals 14 residues.

The V and J genes are TRBV28 and TRBJ1-5, with a tentative D call TRBD1 (6 bases). Germline lookup yields CDR1 MDHEN and CDR2 SYDVKM. Trimming removed 6 bases from V and 6 bases from J, with 12 bases in between. This CDR3 spans 13 amino acids. The CDR3 loop is CASRLRGIQPQHF. The CDR3 coding sequence is TGTGCCAGCAGACTCAGGGGTATTCAGCCCCAGCATTTT.

The rearrangement uses TRBV5-1 and TRBJ1-6; D unresolved. Trimming took off 4 bases at V and 7 bases at J, with 12 bases between the two ends. Germline loops: CDR1 SGHRS, CDR2 YFSETQ. The CDR3 has 14 amino acids. The CDR3 region is CASSIPRVNSPLHF. In nucleotides, the CDR3 is TGCGCCAGCAGCATCCCCCGGGTAAATTCACCCCTCCACTTT.

V usage is TRBV5-1 and J usage is TRBJ2-5, with 11 bases that match TRBD1. The CDR3 consists of 14 residues. Germline assignment: CDR1 SGHRS and CDR2 YFSETQ. Trimming removed 4 bases from V and 6 bases from J; junction bases left unmatched: 5. CDR3 sequence reads: CASSPGTGGKTQYF. For the CDR3, the DNA is TGCGCCAGCAGCCCCGGGACAGGGGGAAAGACCCAGTACTTC.

The chain combines TRBV19 with TRBJ2-1; 8 bases are shared with TRBD2. The germline CDR1 and CDR2 sequences are LNHDA and SQIVND (reference sequence). With 5 bases clipped from V and 0 bases from J, the junction kept 9 bases outside the gene matches. This CDR3 contains 17 residues. The CDR3 DNA sequence: TGTGCCAGTAGTCCACGATTAGCGGGAAGCTCCTACAATGAGCAGTTCTTC. Encoded protein: CASSPRLAGSSYNEQFF.

The genes are TRBV7-9 and TRBJ1-1; D gene unclear. This CDR3 is 12 amino acids long. Germline-derived CDR1 and CDR2 are SEHNR and FQNEAQ (reference sequence). Trimming shortened V by 1 base and J by 10 bases, and 10 bases separated the two germline ends. The CDR3 nucleotides read TGTGCCAGCAGCTTAGGCGACAATCGAGCTTTCTTT. Translation: CASSLGDNRAFF. Filled out from reference TRBV7-9 and TRBJ1-1, the complete variable domain reads DTGVSQNPRHKITKRGQNVTFRCDPISEHNRLYWYRQTLGQGPEFLTYFQNEAQLEKSRLLSDRFSAERPKGSFSTLEIQRTEQGDSAMYLCASSLGDNRAFFGQGTRLTVV.